This T cell receptor beta chain was captured by sequencing in a study of blood T cell repertoires in COVID-19. Across the whole study: Acute and convalescent COVID-19 specimens originated in the United States, Italy and Spain. The analysed material was cDNA or gDNA that came from T cells, B-cell-depleted T cells, or PBMCs.

Trimming removed 4 bases from V and 5 bases from J, with 6 bases in between. CDR3 length: 11 amino acids. Germline V gene data show CDR1 as SGHNT and CDR2 as YYREEE (reference sequence). Authors' methods: For nucleated cells, counts were estimated from reference gene primer amplification. Data came from immunoSEQ multiplex PCR; TCRdb stores just in-frame clones and leaves some out. Clonal size and the V and J genes are those of that table, whereas D and trimming came from the DNA. The sample yields tens of thousands of clones, roughly 90% seen once. The receptor was isolated from a man in his sixties or seventies with acute or convalescent COVID-19. V and J are TRBV5-4 and TRBJ2-5; the D gene is possibly TRBD2 (5 bases). The specimen was peripheral blood. The CDR3 DNA sequence: TGTGCCAGCAGCCGAGGGGAGACCCAGTACTTC. This codes for CASSRGETQYF.